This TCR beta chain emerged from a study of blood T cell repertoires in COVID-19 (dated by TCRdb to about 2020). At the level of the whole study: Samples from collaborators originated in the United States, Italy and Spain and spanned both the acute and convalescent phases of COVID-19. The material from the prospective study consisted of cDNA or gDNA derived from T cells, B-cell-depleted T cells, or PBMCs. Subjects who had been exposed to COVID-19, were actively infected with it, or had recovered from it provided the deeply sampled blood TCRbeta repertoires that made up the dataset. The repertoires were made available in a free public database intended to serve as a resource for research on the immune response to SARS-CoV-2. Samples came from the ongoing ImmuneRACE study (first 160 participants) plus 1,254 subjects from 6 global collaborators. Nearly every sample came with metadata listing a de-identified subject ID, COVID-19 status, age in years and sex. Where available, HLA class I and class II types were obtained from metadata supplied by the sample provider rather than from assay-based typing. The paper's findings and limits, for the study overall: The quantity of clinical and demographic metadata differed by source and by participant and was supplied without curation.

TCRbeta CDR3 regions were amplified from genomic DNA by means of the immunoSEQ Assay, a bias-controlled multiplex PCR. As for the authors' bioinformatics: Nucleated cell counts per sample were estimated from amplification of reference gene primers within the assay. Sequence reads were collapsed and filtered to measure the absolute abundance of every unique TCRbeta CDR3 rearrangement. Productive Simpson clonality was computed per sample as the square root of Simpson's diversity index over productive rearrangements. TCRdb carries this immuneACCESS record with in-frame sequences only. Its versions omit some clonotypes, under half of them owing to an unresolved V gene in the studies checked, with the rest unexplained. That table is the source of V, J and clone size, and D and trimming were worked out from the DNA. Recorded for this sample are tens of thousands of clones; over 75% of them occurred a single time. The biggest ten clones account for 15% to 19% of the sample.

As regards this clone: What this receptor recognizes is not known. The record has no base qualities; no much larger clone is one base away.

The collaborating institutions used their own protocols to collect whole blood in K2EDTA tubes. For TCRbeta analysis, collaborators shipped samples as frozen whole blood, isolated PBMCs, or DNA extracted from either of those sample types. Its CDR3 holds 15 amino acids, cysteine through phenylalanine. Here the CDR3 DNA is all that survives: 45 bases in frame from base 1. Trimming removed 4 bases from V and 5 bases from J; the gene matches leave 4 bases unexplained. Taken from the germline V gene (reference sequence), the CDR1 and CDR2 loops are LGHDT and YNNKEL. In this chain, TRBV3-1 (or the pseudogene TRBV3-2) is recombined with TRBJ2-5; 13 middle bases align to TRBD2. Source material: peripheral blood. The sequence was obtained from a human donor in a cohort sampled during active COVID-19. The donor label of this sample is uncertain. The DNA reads TGTGCCAGCAGCCTCCCGGGACTAGCGGGGGAGACCCAGTACTTC. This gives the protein CASSLPGLAGETQYF.